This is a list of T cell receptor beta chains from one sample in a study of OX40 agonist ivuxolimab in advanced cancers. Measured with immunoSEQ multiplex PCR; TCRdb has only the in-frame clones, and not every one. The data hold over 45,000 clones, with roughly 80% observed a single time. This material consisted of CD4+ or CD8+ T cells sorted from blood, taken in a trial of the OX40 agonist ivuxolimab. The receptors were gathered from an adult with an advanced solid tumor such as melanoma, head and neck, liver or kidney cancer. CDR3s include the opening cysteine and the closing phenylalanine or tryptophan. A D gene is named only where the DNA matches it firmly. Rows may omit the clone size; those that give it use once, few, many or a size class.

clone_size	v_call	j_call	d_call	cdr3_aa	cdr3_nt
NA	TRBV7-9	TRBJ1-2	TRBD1	CASSLEGGGSYGYTF	TGTGCCAGCAGCTTAGAAGGGGGCGGTAGCTATGGCTACACCTTC
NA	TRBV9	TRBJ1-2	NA	CASSVVARSSGYTF	TGTGCCAGCAGCGTAGTAGCCAGGTCGTCTGGCTACACCTTC
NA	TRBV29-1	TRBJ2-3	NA	CSVRGPGGFTDTQYF	TGCAGCGTTCGGGGGCCTGGCGGCTTCACAGATACGCAGTATTTT
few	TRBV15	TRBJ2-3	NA	CATRVGVTDTQYF	TGTGCCACCAGGGTGGGAGTCACAGATACGCAGTATTTT
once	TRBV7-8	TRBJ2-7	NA	CASSLSRDVYSYEQYF	TGTGCCAGCAGCTTATCTCGGGACGTATACTCCTACGAGCAGTACTTC
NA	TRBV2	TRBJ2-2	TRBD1	CASTDRGLNTGELFF	TGTGCCAGCACCGACAGGGGGCTTAACACCGGGGAGCTGTTTTTT
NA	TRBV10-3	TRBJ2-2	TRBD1	CAIRGQGRGTGELFF	TGTGCCATCAGAGGACAGGGCCGAGGAACCGGGGAGCTGTTTTTT
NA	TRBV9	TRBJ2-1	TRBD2	CASSTTSGSWYNEQFF	TGTGCCAGCAGCACGACTAGCGGGAGTTGGTACAATGAGCAGTTCTTC
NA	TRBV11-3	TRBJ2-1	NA	CASSAFSSGLIYNEQFF	TGTGCCAGCAGCGCCTTCTCCAGCGGGCTTATCTACAATGAGCAGTTCTTC
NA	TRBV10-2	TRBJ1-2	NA	CASYQITYGYTF	TGCGCCAGCTACCAAATCACTTACGGCTACACCTTC
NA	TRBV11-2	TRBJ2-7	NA	CASSLGWGVSSYEQYF	TGTGCCAGCAGCTTAGGGTGGGGCGTCTCCTCCTACGAGCAGTACTTC
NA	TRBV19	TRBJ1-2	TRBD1	CASSRTGQGIWYGYTF	TGTGCCAGTAGCCGGACCGGACAGGGGATCTGGTACGGCTACACCTTC
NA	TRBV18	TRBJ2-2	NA	CASSPSPSNTGELFF	TGTGCCAGCTCACCATCCCCCTCGAACACCGGGGAGCTGTTTTTT
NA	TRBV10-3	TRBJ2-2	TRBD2	CATHMADGLAGEVTGELFF	TGTGCCACCCACATGGCCGACGGACTAGCGGGAGAAGTCACCGGGGAGCTGTTTTTT
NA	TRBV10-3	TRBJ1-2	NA	CAISVNLQGRGYTF	TGTGCCATCAGTGTTAATTTGCAGGGACGGGGCTACACCTTC
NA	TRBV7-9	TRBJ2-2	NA	CASIESGTVGAGELFF	TGTGCCAGCATCGAGTCCGGTACCGTGGGGGCCGGGGAGCTGTTTTTT
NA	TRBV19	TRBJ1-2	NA	CASSISLSRGNYGYTF	TGTGCCAGTAGTATATCCCTCTCCCGCGGGAACTATGGCTACACCTTC
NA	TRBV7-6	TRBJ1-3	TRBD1	CASSPGQRNTIYF	TGTGCCAGCAGCCCGGGACAGAGAAACACCATATATTTT
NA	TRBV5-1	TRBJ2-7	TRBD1	CASSSSPGTGAGEQYF	TGCGCCAGCAGCTCTTCTCCCGGGACAGGAGCGGGCGAGCAGTACTTC
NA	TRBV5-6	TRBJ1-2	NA	CASRDGPINYGYTF	TGTGCCAGCAGGGATGGCCCGATTAACTATGGCTACACCTTC
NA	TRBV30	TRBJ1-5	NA	CAWRGGGGNQPQHF	TGTGCCTGGAGGGGAGGGGGGGGCAATCAGCCCCAGCATTTT
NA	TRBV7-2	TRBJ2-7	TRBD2	CASSPRTSGSREQYF	TGTGCCAGCAGCCCCCGGACTAGCGGGAGCAGGGAGCAGTACTTC
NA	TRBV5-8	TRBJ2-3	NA	CASTPGSWTGTQYF	TGTGCCAGCACCCCGGGCTCGTGGACGGGAACGCAGTATTTT
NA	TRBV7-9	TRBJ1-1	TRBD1	CASSPGQGWVEAFF	TGTGCCAGCAGCCCAGGACAGGGTTGGGTTGAAGCTTTCTTT
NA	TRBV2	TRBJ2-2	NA	CASSLQAWEGELFF	TGTGCCAGCAGTCTCCAGGCTTGGGAAGGGGAGCTGTTTTTT
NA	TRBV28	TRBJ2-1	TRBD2	CASSSSGAYNEQFF	TGTGCCAGCAGCAGTAGCGGGGCCTACAATGAGCAGTTCTTC
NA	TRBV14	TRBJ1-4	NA	CASSPRTARTTNEKLFF	TGTGCCAGCAGCCCCCGGACCGCGCGCACAACTAATGAAAAACTGTTTTTT
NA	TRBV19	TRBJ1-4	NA	CASSIQGDEKLFF	TGTGCCAGTAGTATCCAGGGCGATGAAAAACTGTTTTTT
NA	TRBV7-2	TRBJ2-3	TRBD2	CASSLFGLAGGTDTQYF	TGTGCCAGCAGCTTATTTGGACTAGCGGGGGGCACAGATACGCAGTATTTT
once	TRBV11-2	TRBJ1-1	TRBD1	CASSSLTGTNTEAFF	TGTGCCAGCAGCTCGTTGACAGGGACGAACACTGAAGCTTTCTTT
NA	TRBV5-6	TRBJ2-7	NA	CASSLQSEQYF	TGTGCCAGCAGCTTGCAATCCGAGCAGTACTTC
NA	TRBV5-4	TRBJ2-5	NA	CASSFKRDQETQYF	TGTGCCAGCAGCTTTAAGCGGGACCAAGAGACCCAGTACTTC
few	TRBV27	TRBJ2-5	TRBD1	CASNRQGPQETQYF	TGTGCCAGCAACCGACAGGGGCCCCAAGAGACCCAGTACTTC
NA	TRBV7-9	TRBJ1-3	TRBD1	CASSAGTASGNTIYF	TGTGCCAGCAGCGCAGGGACAGCCTCTGGAAACACCATATATTTT
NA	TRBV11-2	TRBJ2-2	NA	CASSQEAVWDRELFF	TGTGCCAGCAGCCAGGAGGCAGTTTGGGACCGGGAGCTGTTTTTT
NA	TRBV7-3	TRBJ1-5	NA	CASSLSGLPNQPQHF	TGTGCCAGCAGCTTAAGTGGCCTGCCCAATCAGCCCCAGCATTTT
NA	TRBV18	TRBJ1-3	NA	CASSPEYKAGNTIYF	TGTGCCAGCTCACCTGAGTATAAAGCTGGAAACACCATATATTTT
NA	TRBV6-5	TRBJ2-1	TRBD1	CASRDRGPYNEQFF	TGTGCCAGCAGGGACAGGGGCCCCTACAATGAGCAGTTCTTC
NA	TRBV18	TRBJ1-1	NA	CASSPPGTGERAFF	TGTGCCAGCTCACCACCGGGGACCGGGGAGAGGGCTTTCTTT
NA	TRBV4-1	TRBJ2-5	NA	CASSPTSSGTALETQYF	TGCGCCAGCAGCCCGACGTCTTCCGGGACTGCCTTGGAGACCCAGTACTTC
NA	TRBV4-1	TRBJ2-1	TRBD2	CASSPGLAGGQRYNEQFF	TGCGCCAGCAGCCCAGGACTAGCGGGGGGACAACGCTACAATGAGCAGTTCTTC
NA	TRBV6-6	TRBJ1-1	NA	CASSYAVTGNTEAFF	TGTGCCAGCAGTTATGCCGTTACAGGGAACACTGAAGCTTTCTTT
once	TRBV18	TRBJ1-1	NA	CASSPKSWDTEAFF	TGTGCCAGCTCACCCAAATCCTGGGACACTGAAGCTTTCTTT
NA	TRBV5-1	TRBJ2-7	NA	CASSLDLVSGKSYEQYF	TGCGCCAGCAGCTTGGATTTGGTTTCGGGGAAATCCTACGAGCAGTACTTC
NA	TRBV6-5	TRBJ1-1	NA	CASSYFPGAGNTEAFF	TGTGCCAGCAGTTACTTCCCGGGGGCAGGGAACACTGAAGCTTTCTTT
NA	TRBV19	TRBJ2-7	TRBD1	CASSIGGTAVLEQYF	TGTGCCAGTAGTATAGGGGGGACAGCCGTCCTTGAGCAGTACTTC
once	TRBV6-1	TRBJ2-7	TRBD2	CASLRAGGYEQYF	TGTGCCAGCCTCAGAGCGGGAGGCTACGAGCAGTACTTC
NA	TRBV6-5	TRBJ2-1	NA	CASSYSKINEQFF	TGTGCCAGCAGTTACTCGAAGATCAATGAGCAGTTCTTC
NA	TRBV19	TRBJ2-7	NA	CASSRTVTAYEQYF	TGTGCCAGTAGTAGGACAGTCACGGCCTACGAGCAGTACTTC
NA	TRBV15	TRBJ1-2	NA	CATSRDKKASGYTF	TGTGCCACCAGCAGAGATAAAAAGGCTTCTGGCTACACCTTC
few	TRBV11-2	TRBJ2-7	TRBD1	CASSPIGRADRASYEQYF	TGTGCCAGCAGCCCAATAGGGAGAGCGGACAGGGCGAGCTACGAGCAGTACTTC
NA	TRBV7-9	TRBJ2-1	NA	CASRPPRLDNEQFF	TGTGCCAGCAGGCCCCCGCGACTAGACAATGAGCAGTTCTTC
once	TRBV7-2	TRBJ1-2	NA	CASSISSSNYGYTF	TGTGCCAGCAGCATTAGCAGTTCTAACTATGGCTACACCTTC
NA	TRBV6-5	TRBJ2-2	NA	CASSLRHSWGELFF	TGTGCCAGCAGCTTAAGACACTCCTGGGGGGAGCTGTTTTTT